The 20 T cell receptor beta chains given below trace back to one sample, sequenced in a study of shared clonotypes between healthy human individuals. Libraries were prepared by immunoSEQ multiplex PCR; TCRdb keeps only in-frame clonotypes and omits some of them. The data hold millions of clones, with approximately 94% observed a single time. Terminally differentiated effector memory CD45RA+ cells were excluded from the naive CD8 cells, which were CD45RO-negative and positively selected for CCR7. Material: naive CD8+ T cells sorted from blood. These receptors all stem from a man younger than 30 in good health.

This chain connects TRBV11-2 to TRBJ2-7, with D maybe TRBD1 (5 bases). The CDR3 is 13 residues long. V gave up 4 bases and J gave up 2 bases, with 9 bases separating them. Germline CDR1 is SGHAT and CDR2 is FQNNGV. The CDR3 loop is CASSSDSTYEQYF. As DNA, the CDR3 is TGTGCCAGCAGCTCAGACAGCACCTACGAGCAGTACTTC.

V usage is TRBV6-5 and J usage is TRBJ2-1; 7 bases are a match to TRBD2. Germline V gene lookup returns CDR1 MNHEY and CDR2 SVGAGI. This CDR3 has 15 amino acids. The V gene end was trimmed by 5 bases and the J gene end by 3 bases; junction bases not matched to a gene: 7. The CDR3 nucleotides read TGTGCCAGCAGTCCGGCGGCTAGCGGCTACAATGAGCAGTTCTTC. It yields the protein CASSPAASGYNEQFF.

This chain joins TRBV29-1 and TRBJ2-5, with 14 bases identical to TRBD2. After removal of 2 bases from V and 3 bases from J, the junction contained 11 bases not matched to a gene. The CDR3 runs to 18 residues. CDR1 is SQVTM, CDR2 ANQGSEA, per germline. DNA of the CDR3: TGCAGCGTTGAATTGAGGACTAGCGGGGGGCGACCCGAAGAGACCCAGTACTTC. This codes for CSVELRTSGGRPEETQYF.

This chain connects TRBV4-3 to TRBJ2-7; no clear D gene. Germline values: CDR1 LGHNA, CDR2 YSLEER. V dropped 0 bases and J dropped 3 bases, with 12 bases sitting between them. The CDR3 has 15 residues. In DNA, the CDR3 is TGCGCCAGCAGCCAAGAAAACCGCCAAGTCTACGAGCAGTACTTC. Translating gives CASSQENRQVYEQYF.

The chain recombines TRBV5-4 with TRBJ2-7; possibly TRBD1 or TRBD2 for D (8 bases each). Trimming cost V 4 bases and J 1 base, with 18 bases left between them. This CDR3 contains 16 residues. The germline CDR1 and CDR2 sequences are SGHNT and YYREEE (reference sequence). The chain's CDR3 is CASSREGQATSYEQYF. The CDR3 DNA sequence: TGTGCCAGCAGCCGGGAGGGACAGGCAACATCCTACGAGCAGTACTTC.

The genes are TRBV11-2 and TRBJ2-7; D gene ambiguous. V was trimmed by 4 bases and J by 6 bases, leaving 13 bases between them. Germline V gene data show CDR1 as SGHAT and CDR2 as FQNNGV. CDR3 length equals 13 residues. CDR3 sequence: CASSSNHFPEQYF. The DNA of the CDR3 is TGTGCCAGCAGCTCGAACCACTTCCCCGAGCAGTACTTC. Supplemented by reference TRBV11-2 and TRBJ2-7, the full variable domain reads EAGVAQSPRYKIIEKRQSVAFWCNPISGHATLYWYQQILGQGPKLLIQFQNNGVVDDSQLPKDRFSAERLKGVDSTLKIQPAKLEDSAVYLCASSSNHFPEQYFGPGTRLTVT.

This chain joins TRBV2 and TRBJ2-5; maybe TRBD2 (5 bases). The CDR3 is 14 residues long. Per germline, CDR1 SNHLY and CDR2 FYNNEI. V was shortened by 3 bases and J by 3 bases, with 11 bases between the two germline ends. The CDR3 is CASSDPGEKETQYF. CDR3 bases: TGTGCCAGCAGTGACCCCGGGGAGAAAGAGACCCAGTACTTC.

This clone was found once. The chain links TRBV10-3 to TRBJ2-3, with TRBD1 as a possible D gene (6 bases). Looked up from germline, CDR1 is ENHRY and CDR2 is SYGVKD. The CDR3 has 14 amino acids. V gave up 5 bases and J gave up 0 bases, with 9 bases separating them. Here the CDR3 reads CAISNTGSTDTQYF. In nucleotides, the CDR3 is TGTGCCATCAGTAACACAGGGAGCACAGATACGCAGTATTTT.

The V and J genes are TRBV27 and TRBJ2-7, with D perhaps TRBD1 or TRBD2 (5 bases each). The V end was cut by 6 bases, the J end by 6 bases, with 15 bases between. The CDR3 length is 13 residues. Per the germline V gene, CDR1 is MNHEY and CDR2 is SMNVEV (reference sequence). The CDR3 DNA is TGTGCCAGCAGCCTCCTCGGGACCTCCGAGCAGTACTTC. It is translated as CASSLLGTSEQYF.

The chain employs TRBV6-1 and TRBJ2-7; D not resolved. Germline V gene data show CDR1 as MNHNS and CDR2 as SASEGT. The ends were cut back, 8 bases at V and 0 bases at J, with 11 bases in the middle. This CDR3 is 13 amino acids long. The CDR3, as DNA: TGTGCCAGCGGATTCGACAACTCCTACGAGCAGTACTTC. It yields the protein CASGFDNSYEQYF.

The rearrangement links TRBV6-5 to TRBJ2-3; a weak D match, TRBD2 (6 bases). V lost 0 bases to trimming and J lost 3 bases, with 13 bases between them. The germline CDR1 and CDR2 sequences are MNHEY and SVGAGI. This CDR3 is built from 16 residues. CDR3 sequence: CASSYSLGEVTDTQYF. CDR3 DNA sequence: TGTGCCAGCAGTTACTCGTTAGGGGAGGTAACAGATACGCAGTATTTT.

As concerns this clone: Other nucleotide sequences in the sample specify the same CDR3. In DNA form, the CDR3 reads TGTGCCTGGAGCCCGAGGAACACTGAAGCTTTCTTT. It yields the protein CAWSPRNTEAFF. The chain joins TRBV30 to TRBJ1-1; D not certain. The germline V gene encodes CDR1 GTSNPN and CDR2 SVGIG (reference sequence). Trimming cost V 3 bases and J 1 base, with 6 bases left between them. The CDR3 runs to 12 residues.

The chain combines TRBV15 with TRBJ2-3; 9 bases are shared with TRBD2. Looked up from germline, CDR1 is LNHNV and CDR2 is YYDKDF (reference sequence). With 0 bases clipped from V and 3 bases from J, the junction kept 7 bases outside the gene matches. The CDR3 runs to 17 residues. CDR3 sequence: CATSRDKLAGETDTQYF. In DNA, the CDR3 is TGTGCCACCAGCAGAGATAAATTAGCGGGGGAAACAGATACGCAGTATTTT.

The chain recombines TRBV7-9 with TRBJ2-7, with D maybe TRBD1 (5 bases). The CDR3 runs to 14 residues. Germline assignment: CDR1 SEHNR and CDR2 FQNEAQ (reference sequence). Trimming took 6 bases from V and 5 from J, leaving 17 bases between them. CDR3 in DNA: TGTGCCAGCAGGTCGATACAGGCTGGGAACGAGCAGTACTTC. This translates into CASRSIQAGNEQYF.

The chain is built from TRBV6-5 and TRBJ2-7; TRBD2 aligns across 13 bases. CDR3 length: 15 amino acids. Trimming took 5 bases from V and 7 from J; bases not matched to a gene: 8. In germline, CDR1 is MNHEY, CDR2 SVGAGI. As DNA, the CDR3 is TGTGCCAGCAGTCCCGGACTAGCGGGAGTAGGGGAGCAGTACTTC. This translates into CASSPGLAGVGEQYF.

The CDR3: CASRMVFMNTEAFF. Written as DNA, the CDR3 is TGTGCCAGCAGGATGGTTTTCATGAACACTGAAGCTTTCTTT. The gene calls are TRBV2 and TRBJ1-1; D gene uncertain. The V end was cut by 6 bases, the J end by 0 bases, with 11 bases between. The germline V gene encodes CDR1 SNHLY and CDR2 FYNNEI. There are 14 residues in the CDR3.

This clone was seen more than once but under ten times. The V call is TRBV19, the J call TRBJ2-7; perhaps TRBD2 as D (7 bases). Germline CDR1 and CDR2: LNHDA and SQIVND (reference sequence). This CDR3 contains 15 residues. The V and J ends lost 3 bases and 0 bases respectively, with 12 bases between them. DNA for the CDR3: TGTGCCAGTAGTATGCGTAGGGGGGGCTCCTACGAGCAGTACTTC. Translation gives CASSMRRGGSYEQYF.

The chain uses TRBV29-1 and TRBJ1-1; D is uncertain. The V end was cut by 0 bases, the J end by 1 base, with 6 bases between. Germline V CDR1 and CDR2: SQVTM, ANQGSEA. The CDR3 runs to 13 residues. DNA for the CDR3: TGCAGCGTTGAAGATATGGGGAACACTGAAGCTTTCTTT. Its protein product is CSVEDMGNTEAFF.

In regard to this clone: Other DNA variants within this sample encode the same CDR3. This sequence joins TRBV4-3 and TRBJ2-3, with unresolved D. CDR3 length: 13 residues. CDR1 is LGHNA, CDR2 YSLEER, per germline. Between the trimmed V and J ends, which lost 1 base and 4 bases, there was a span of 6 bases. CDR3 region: CASSQVLADTQYF. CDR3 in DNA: TGCGCCAGCAGCCAAGTTCTGGCAGATACGCAGTATTTT.

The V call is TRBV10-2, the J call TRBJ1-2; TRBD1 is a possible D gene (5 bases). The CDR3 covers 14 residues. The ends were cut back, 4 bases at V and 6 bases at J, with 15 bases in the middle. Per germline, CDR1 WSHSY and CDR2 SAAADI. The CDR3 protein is CASSGSQGDDGYTF. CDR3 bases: TGCGCCAGCAGTGGGTCTCAGGGAGATGATGGCTACACCTTC.